The 26 T cell receptor beta chains presented below share a single source sample, sequenced in a study of monozygotic twins with cystic fibrosis. Sequencing was performed with immunoSEQ multiplex PCR; in TCRdb, only in-frame clones are kept and a portion is missing. This table holds roughly 20,000 clones, approximately 97% found once. The sample consisted of blood. The source of these receptors is a woman younger than 45 with cystic fibrosis.

J is TRBJ2-7 and V is TRBV7-2; 9 bases agree with TRBD1. The CDR3 covers 15 residues. V lost 6 bases and J lost 3; bases outside the gene matches: 9. Germline CDR1 SGHTA, CDR2 FQGNSA. The DNA for the CDR3 is TGTGCCAGCAGTCTTATACAGGGGGCGGGCTACGAGCAGTACTTC. This gives the protein CASSLIQGAGYEQYF.

J is TRBJ2-7 and V is TRBV2, with D perhaps assigned TRBD1 or TRBD2 (5 bases each). The V gene lost 6 bases and the J gene lost 1 base, with 13 bases spanning the gap. CDR3 length: 14 amino acids. Germline V gives CDR1 SNHLY, CDR2 FYNNEI. CDR3 nucleotides: TGTGCCAGCAGGTGGGGACCCAATTCCTACGAGCAGTACTTC. Its translation is CASRWGPNSYEQYF.

The rearrangement links TRBV5-1 to TRBJ2-3; TRBD2 agrees at 9 bases. From germline, CDR1 is SGHRS and CDR2 YFSETQ. The CDR3 has 15 amino acids. The V and J ends lost 5 bases and 1 base, in that order; junction bases with no gene match: 5. CDR3 DNA sequence: TGCGCCAGCAGAGAATTAGCGGGGGGCACAGATACGCAGTATTTT. It translates to CASRELAGGTDTQYF.

The V call is TRBV10-2, the J call TRBJ1-2, with a weak D call TRBD1 (5 bases). Trimming removed 3 bases from V and 3 bases from J, with 8 bases in between. CDR3 size: 13 residues. Germline CDR1 WSHSY, CDR2 SAAADI. The chain's CDR3 is CASSDDSYYGYTF. The CDR3 DNA reads as TGCGCCAGCAGTGATGACAGCTACTATGGCTACACCTTC.

The CDR3 loop is CASSAGPDYEQYF. CDR3 sequence (DNA): TGTGCCAGCAGCGCCGGGCCCGACTACGAGCAGTACTTC. The rearrangement links TRBV9 to TRBJ2-7; D is unclear. Germline V gene sequence: CDR1 SGDLS, CDR2 YYNGEE. V dropped 3 bases and J dropped 3 bases, with 10 bases sitting between them. The CDR3 has 13 residues.

The V call is TRBV27, the J call TRBJ1-1; no reliable D call. Germline V gene data show CDR1 as MNHEY and CDR2 as SMNVEV (reference sequence). Trimming left V 8 bases short and J 0 bases short, with 19 bases between. This CDR3 region has 16 residues. The CDR3 bases are TGTGCCAGCCAACTAACGGCAAGGACTCTGAACACTGAAGCTTTCTTT. Translated, it gives CASQLTARTLNTEAFF.

This sequence joins TRBV6-6 and TRBJ1-1; D is undetermined. CDR3 length: 11 residues. V was cut by 2 bases and J by 3 bases, with 1 base left in between. Germline V lookup: CDR1 MNHNY, CDR2 SVGAGI (reference sequence). The CDR3 loop reads CASSYDTEAFF. The CDR3 DNA follows: TGTGCCAGCAGTTACGACACTGAAGCTTTCTTT.

The V call is TRBV4-1, the J call TRBJ1-4; D perhaps matches TRBD1 (6 bases). The CDR3 consists of 17 residues. V was pared by 3 bases and J by 8 bases, with 22 bases between. Germline-derived CDR1 and CDR2 are MGHRA and YSYEKL. The CDR3 DNA reads as TGCGCCAGCAGCCAGGAGGGGGGCCAGGCGCTTCGCGAAAAACTGTTTTTT. This translates into CASSQEGGQALREKLFF.

The chain employs TRBV4-1 and TRBJ2-7; 9 bases align to TRBD2. The CDR3 is 18 residues long. CDR1 and CDR2 (germline): MGHRA, YSYEKL. Trimming cost V 0 bases and J 2 bases; bases outside gene matches: 11. The CDR3 is CASSQDWLAGSLTYEQYF. In DNA, the CDR3 is TGCGCCAGCAGCCAAGATTGGCTAGCGGGGAGCCTTACCTACGAGCAGTACTTC.

The rearrangement joins TRBV19 to TRBJ1-2; D perhaps matches TRBD1 (6 bases). Trimming removed 1 base at V and 6 bases at J, with 15 bases between. Germline-derived CDR1 and CDR2 are LNHDA and SQIVND (reference sequence). CDR3 length: 15 amino acids. CDR3 nucleotides: TGTGCCAGTAGTATAGGTGATACAGGGTCGGATGGCTACACCTTC. Its translation: CASSIGDTGSDGYTF. The full variable domain, its missing parts supplied by reference TRBV19 and TRBJ1-2, is DGGITQSPKYLFRKEGQNVTLSCEQNLNHDAMYWYRQDPGQGLRLIYYSQIVNDFQKGDIAEGYSVSREKKESFPLTVTSAQKNPTAFYLCASSIGDTGSDGYTFGSGTRLTVV.

This rearrangement joins TRBV7-9 to TRBJ2-7; unclear D gene. V was trimmed by 0 bases and J by 0 bases, leaving 9 bases between them. Germline loops: CDR1 SEHNR, CDR2 FQNEAQ (reference sequence). The CDR3 runs to 15 residues. The CDR3 DNA reads as TGTGCCAGCAGCTTAGCGACACCGCTCTCCTACGAGCAGTACTTC. It specifies CASSLATPLSYEQYF.

The sample holds one count of this clone. The rearrangement joins TRBV7-8 to TRBJ1-5; D call uncertain. The CDR3 is 14 residues long. The V gene's germline CDR1 is SGHVS and CDR2 FQNEAQ. V shed 4 bases and J shed 0 bases, with 7 bases lying between them. CDR3 loop: CASSSTDSNQPQHF. CDR3 sequence (DNA): TGTGCCAGCAGCTCCACAGATAGCAATCAGCCCCAGCATTTT.

The V call is TRBV5-6, the J call TRBJ2-1; the match to TRBD1 covers 8 bases. This CDR3 has 16 residues. V trimming: 1 base; J trimming: 3 bases; junction bases outside the gene matches: 6. Germline lookup yields CDR1 SGHDT and CDR2 YYEEEE. This CDR3 is CASSLIAGGFYNEQFF. CDR3 bases: TGTGCCAGCAGCTTGATTGCAGGGGGCTTCTACAATGAGCAGTTCTTC. The complete variable domain, with remaining parts taken from reference TRBV5-6 and TRBJ2-1, reads DAGVTQSPTHLIKTRGQQVTLRCSPKSGHDTVSWYQQALGQGPQFIFQYYEEEERQRGNFPDRFSGHQFPNYSSELNVNALLLGDSALYLCASSLIAGGFYNEQFFGPGTRLTVL.

The chain carries TRBV19 and TRBJ2-7; D is unresolved. Per germline, CDR1 LNHDA and CDR2 SQIVND (reference sequence). There are 13 residues in the CDR3. V was pared by 3 bases and J by 4 bases, with 10 bases between. The CDR3 is CASSIQVGYEQYF. In DNA form, the CDR3 reads TGTGCCAGTAGTATTCAGGTGGGGTACGAGCAGTACTTC.

The chain combines TRBV9 with TRBJ2-3, with TRBD2 matching over 16 bases. Germline CDR1 reads SGDLS; CDR2 reads YYNGEE. Trimming took 0 bases from V and 4 from J; bases not matched to a gene: 8. The CDR3 contains 19 residues. CDR3 in amino acids: CASSVALGLAGGSADTQYF. CDR3 DNA sequence: TGTGCCAGCAGCGTAGCCCTGGGACTAGCGGGGGGGTCCGCAGATACGCAGTATTTT.

The chain couples TRBV19 to TRBJ2-7; 7 bases line up with TRBD1. Germline V lookup: CDR1 LNHDA, CDR2 SQIVND (reference sequence). The length of the CDR3 is 16 residues. V trimming: 5 bases; J trimming: 2 bases; junction bases outside the gene matches: 12. In DNA form, the CDR3 reads TGTGCCAGTAGTTCACCGGGACAGAAGTCTACCTACGAGCAGTACTTC. It yields the protein CASSSPGQKSTYEQYF.

The CDR3 region has the DNA TGTGCCAGCGGGGACAACTCCTACGAGCAGTACTTC. This encodes CASGDNSYEQYF. The chain combines TRBV27 with TRBJ2-7; D is perhaps TRBD1 (6 bases). This CDR3 is 12 amino acids long. Trimming cost V 8 bases and J 0 bases, with 8 bases left between them. The V gene's germline CDR1 is MNHEY and CDR2 SMNVEV (reference sequence).

The chain links TRBV30 to TRBJ2-7; D tentatively reads TRBD1 or TRBD2 (5 bases each). V was pared by 3 bases and J by 3 bases, with 12 bases between. There are 13 residues in the CDR3. Germline CDR1 is GTSNPN and CDR2 is SVGIG (reference sequence). The CDR3 region has the DNA TGTGCCTGGAGGAGCCGGGACCTCTACGAGCAGTACTTC. Amino acids: CAWRSRDLYEQYF.

With respect to this clone: One junction end disagrees with the germline gene, perhaps due to a read error. This chain joins TRBV7-7 and TRBJ2-5; D tentatively reads TRBD1 or TRBD2 (5 bases each). The CDR3 is made up of 14 amino acids. The germline gives CDR1 SSHAT, CDR2 FNYEAQ (reference sequence). The CDR3 nucleotides read TGTGCTAGCAGCTTAGTCACCGGGGACGAGACCCAGTACTTC. Translated: CASSLVTGDETQYF.

The chain carries TRBV2 and TRBJ1-1; no reliable D call. Germline V gene lookup returns CDR1 SNHLY and CDR2 FYNNEI. There are 9 residues in the CDR3. CDR3 sequence: CATKFEAFF. CDR3 bases: TGTGCTACTAAATTTGAAGCTTTCTTT.

This clone was seen once. This chain uses TRBV5-1 with TRBJ1-4; D gene unclear. Germline V gives CDR1 SGHRS, CDR2 YFSETQ. The V end was cut by 1 base, the J end by 3 bases, with 7 bases between. The CDR3 loop spans 14 amino acids. DNA of the CDR3: TGCGCCAGCAGCTTGACAGCCTCTAATGAAAAACTGTTTTTT. Translating gives CASSLTASNEKLFF.

The chain combines TRBV5-1 with TRBJ1-1; D may be TRBD1 (5 bases). The CDR3 runs 15 residues. Germline V gene data show CDR1 as SGHRS and CDR2 as YFSETQ. V was cut by 0 bases and J by 4 bases, with 13 bases left in between. In DNA, the CDR3 is TGCGCCAGCAGCTTGGTTCCGCGGGGGAGCACTGAAGCTTTCTTT. This codes for CASSLVPRGSTEAFF. The full variable domain, its missing parts supplied by reference TRBV5-1 and TRBJ1-1, is KAGVTQTPRYLIKTRGQQVTLSCSPISGHRSVSWYQQTPGQGLQFLFEYFSETQRNKGNFPGRFSGRQFSNSRSEMNVSTLELGDSALYLCASSLVPRGSTEAFFGQGTRLTVV.

This chain uses TRBV5-5 with TRBJ2-2; D uncertain. Germline V gives CDR1 SGHKS, CDR2 YYEKEE (reference sequence). Trimming took 2 bases from V and 4 from J, leaving 6 bases between them. The CDR3 is 13 amino acids. The CDR3 DNA sequence: TGTGCCAGCAGCTTAGACCCCACCGGGGAGCTGTTTTTT. It specifies CASSLDPTGELFF.

This clone has more than one count but fewer than ten. The V and J genes are TRBV5-1 and TRBJ1-2; D not certain. The CDR3 consists of 14 residues. From germline, CDR1 is SGHRS and CDR2 YFSETQ. Trimming took 4 bases from V and 4 from J, leaving 14 bases between them. The CDR3, as DNA: TGCGCCAGCAGCCCTCGACTCTACGGCTATGGCTACACCTTC. Protein sequence: CASSPRLYGYGYTF.

J is TRBJ1-1 and V is TRBV21-1; TRBD1, the table's D call, lacks a check against the DNA. TRBV21-1 is shown as a pseudogene. The CDR3 extends over 22 amino acids. This CDR3 reads CASSKVRFLGQAEGIMNTEAFF. In nucleotides, the CDR3 is TGTGCCAGCAGCAAAGTTAGATTTCTGGGTCAGGCAGAAGGAATAATGAACACTGAAGCTTTCTTT.

V gene TRBV18 combines with J gene TRBJ1-2; D is uncertain. The V and J ends lost 5 bases and 2 bases respectively, with 9 bases between them. Germline-derived CDR1 and CDR2 are KGHSH and LQKENI. The CDR3 spans 13 residues. The CDR3 here is CASSMEQNYGYTF. In DNA form, the CDR3 reads TGTGCCAGCTCAATGGAACAAAACTATGGCTACACCTTC.